Shown below are 30 T cell receptor beta chains from a single sample sequenced in a study of regulatory T cells in long-lasting Graves disease. Time point indicated: newly diagnosed GD, antithyroid drugs for less than 3 months. The TCR library used RNA extracted from PBMCs. TCR beta libraries were built with iRepertoire HTBI primers and Arm-PCR of CDR3 regions. TCRdb analysed the multiplex PCR reads with MiXCR anew, one entry per CDR3 protein. In the table there are about 450,000 distinct CDR3 sequences, less than 15% of which are singletons. These data are also associated with another study on T cells in Graves' hyperthyroidism and ophthalmopathy.

The sample here was peripheral blood mononuclear cells (PBMCs), taken at new diagnosis, from a patient treated with antithyroid drugs. The receptors here all came from a woman between 45 and 60 years old with Graves disease.

The sample holds many counts of this clonotype. The chain recombines TRBV20-1 with TRBJ2-1, with TRBD2 identical over 14 bases. Germline assignment: CDR1 DFQATT and CDR2 SNEGSKA (reference sequence). V dropped 5 bases and J dropped 7; count of bases not matched to a gene: 7. The CDR3 totals 15 residues. The DNA for the CDR3 is TGCAGTGCTTTCGGACTAGCGGGAGGTCGGAATGAGCAGTTCTTC. This translates into CSAFGLAGGRNEQFF.

This chain links TRBV19 with TRBJ1-1; perhaps TRBD1 as D (5 bases). Germline V gene data show CDR1 as LNHDA and CDR2 as SQIVND (reference sequence). V was clipped by 3 bases and J by 1 base, with 9 bases between them. The CDR3 loop spans 14 amino acids. The CDR3 here is CASSIPDRNTEAFF. Here the CDR3 DNA reads TGTGCCAGTAGTATCCCCGACAGGAACACTGAAGCTTTCTTT.

About this clonotype itself: Compared with germline, one end of the junction differs, possibly owing to a read error. V gene TRBV5-1 combines with J gene TRBJ2-3; perhaps TRBD2 as D (6 bases). Germline CDR1 and CDR2: SGHRS and YFSETQ. This CDR3 is built from 15 residues. CDR3 in amino acids: CASSSLAASTDTQYF. Written as DNA, the CDR3 is TGTGCCAGCAGCTCGTTAGCGGCTAGCACAGATACGCAGTATTTT.

V and J are TRBV30 and TRBJ2-1, with 11 bases identical to TRBD1. The length of the CDR3 is 19 residues. The ends lost 5 bases at V and 0 bases at J; junction bases unmatched: 15. Germline V CDR1 and CDR2: GTSNPN, SVGIG (reference sequence). In DNA form, the CDR3 reads TGTGCCTGGCGACCGGGACAGGGGGAACATTCACCCTCCTACAATGAGCAGTTCTTC. It codes for CAWRPGQGEHSPSYNEQFF.

The gene calls are TRBV9 and TRBJ2-2, with D unresolved. Germline CDR1 SGDLS, CDR2 YYNGEE. The length of the CDR3 is 14 residues. Trimming pared 4 bases from V and 1 base from J, leaving 8 bases between. The CDR3 DNA reads as TGTGCCAGCAGCCATAGTCGGAACACCGGGGAGCTGTTTTTT. Protein sequence: CASSHSRNTGELFF.

The CDR3, as DNA: TGTGCCAGCAGTGACATGACTAGCGGGAAGGAAGAGACCCAGTACTTC. It is translated as CASSDMTSGKEETQYF. The gene calls are TRBV25-1 and TRBJ2-5; 11 nucleotides match TRBD2. The junction had 6 bases not matched to a gene; V was cut back by 3 bases and J by 3 bases. Per the germline V gene, CDR1 is MGHDK and CDR2 is SYGVNS. This CDR3 is built from 16 residues.

This clonotype was seen many times. This chain connects TRBV2 to TRBJ1-1; D might be TRBD1 (5 bases). The V end lost 4 bases, the J end lost 4 bases, and 10 bases lay between the germline ends. Germline V gene lookup returns CDR1 SNHLY and CDR2 FYNNEI. This CDR3 has 13 residues. CDR3 sequence: CASSVQGGTEAFF. The CDR3 DNA follows: TGTGCCAGCAGTGTTCAGGGAGGCACTGAAGCTTTCTTT.

This clonotype was seen at least ten times. The chain joins TRBV11-1 to TRBJ2-4; 9 bases are shared with TRBD1. CDR1 SGHAT and CDR2 FQDESV come from the germline V gene (reference sequence). CDR3 size: 15 residues. The J segment lost 8 bases and the V segment lost 0 bases, leaving 5 bases of the junction unmatched. CDR3 nucleotides: TGTGCCAGCAGCTTAGCGGGACAGGGTCTGGACATTCAGTACTTC. It translates to CASSLAGQGLDIQYF.

The table lists this clonotype with many counts. This rearrangement joins TRBV11-2 to TRBJ1-4; no clear D. The CDR3 runs to 13 residues. Trimming shortened V by 3 bases and J by 4 bases, and 6 bases separated the two germline ends. Germline V gives CDR1 SGHAT, CDR2 FQNNGV. The CDR3 loop reads CASSFTDNEKLFF. CDR3 sequence (DNA): TGTGCCAGCAGCTTTACAGATAATGAAAAACTGTTTTTT.

This clonotype was found a few times. One end of the junction varies from germline; a read error may be responsible. The chain links TRBV10-3 to TRBJ2-1; 8 nucleotides line up with TRBD2. This CDR3 has 14 residues. Germline V CDR1 and CDR2: ENHRY, SYGVKD. The CDR3 region has the DNA TGTGCCATCACCACTAGCGGCTCCTACAATGAGCGGTTCTTC. Protein product: CAITTSGSYNERFF.

This clonotype occurred many times. The chain uses TRBV3-1 and TRBJ2-7; D unclear. The CDR3 is made up of 14 amino acids. Germline CDR1 reads LGHDT; CDR2 reads YNNKEL (reference sequence). Trimming stripped 2 bases from V and 2 bases from J, with 10 bases between. CDR3 loop: CASSQSLGPYEQYF. In DNA form, the CDR3 reads TGTGCCAGCAGCCAATCTTTGGGCCCCTACGAGCAGTACTTC.

This clonotype was counted ten times or more. The chain couples TRBV2 to TRBJ1-5; no reliable D call. V lost 1 base and J 0 bases, leaving 7 bases between the germline ends. CDR3 size: 15 residues. CDR1 SNHLY and CDR2 FYNNEI come from the germline V gene. The CDR3 is CASSEVTYSNQPQHF. CDR3 nucleotides: TGTGCCAGCAGTGAAGTGACTTATAGCAATCAGCCCCAGCATTTT.

There are many counts of this clonotype. The chain combines TRBV7-9 with TRBJ2-7, with 7 bases lining up with TRBD2. Trimming at V came to 6 bases and at J to 3 bases, leaving 8 bases not matched to a gene. The length of the CDR3 is 14 residues. Germline V CDR1 and CDR2: SEHNR, FQNEAQ (reference sequence). The CDR3 reads CASSNLADGYEQYF. The CDR3, as DNA: TGTGCCAGCAGTAATCTAGCGGACGGCTACGAGCAGTACTTC.

With regard to this clonotype: A junction boundary mismatches the germline segment, possibly from a read error. The chain links TRBV27 to TRBJ1-6; 7 bases map to TRBD1. This CDR3 spans 17 amino acids. Germline V lookup: CDR1 MNHEY, CDR2 SMNVEV (reference sequence). The CDR3 bases are TGTACCAGCAGTCCCCCGGGACAGACAACCTATAATTCACCCCTCCACTTT. This encodes CTSSPPGQTTYNSPLHF.

This clonotype occurred a few times. This chain connects TRBV19 to TRBJ1-1, with D hard to call. Germline lookup yields CDR1 LNHDA and CDR2 SQIVND (reference sequence). The CDR3 is 15 residues long. The germline V and J ends were trimmed by 11 bases and 1 base, with 20 bases remaining between them. The DNA of the CDR3 is TGTGCCTCTTATAGCCGTTTCAGTACGAACACTGAAGCTTTCTTT. Encoded protein: CASYSRFSTNTEAFF.

This clonotype came up a few times. The genes are TRBV28 and TRBJ2-3; maybe TRBD1 (6 bases). CDR1 is MDHEN and CDR2 is SYDVKM in the germline V gene. The CDR3 is 15 residues long. Trimming cost V 4 bases and J 3 bases, with 14 bases left between them. This CDR3 reads CASSSRGGGTDTQYF. In DNA form, the CDR3 reads TGTGCCAGCAGTTCCAGGGGTGGTGGAACAGATACGCAGTATTTT.

This clonotype showed up just a few times. Just one base apart from a much larger clone, this may be a read error. The chain links TRBV11-2 to TRBJ2-5; TRBD2 agrees at 13 bases. This CDR3 has 15 residues. The germline CDR1 and CDR2 sequences are SGHAT and FQNNGV. In DNA form, the CDR3 reads TGTGCCAGCAGCCTAGGACTAGCGGGAGCTGAGATCCAGTACTTC. The encoded protein is CASSLGLAGAEIQYF.

The chain uses TRBV18 and TRBJ2-5; 7 bases agree with TRBD2. The CDR3 contains 16 residues. The germline V gene has CDR1 KGHSH and CDR2 LQKENI. J lost 2 bases, V lost 3 bases, and 9 bases had no gene match. The CDR3 loop is CASSPFTSDNQETQYF. The CDR3 nucleotides are TGTGCCAGCTCACCGTTTACTAGCGATAATCAAGAGACCCAGTACTTC. Complete variable domain (other parts from reference TRBV18 and TRBJ2-5): NAGVMQNPRHLVRRRGQEARLRCSPMKGHSHVYWYRQLPEEGLKFMVYLQKENIIDESGMPKERFSAEFPKEGPSILRIQQVVRGDSAAYFCASSPFTSDNQETQYFGPGTRLLVL.

V is TRBV10-3 and J is TRBJ2-3; a weak D match, TRBD2 (5 bases). The germline V gene encodes CDR1 ENHRY and CDR2 SYGVKD. The CDR3 extends over 13 amino acids. V dropped 8 bases and J dropped 4 bases, with 13 bases sitting between them. For the CDR3, the DNA is TGTGCCATCTCAATAGCGCCCTCAGATACGCAGTATTTT. This sequence encodes CAISIAPSDTQYF.

This clonotype has at least ten counts. V gene TRBV10-3 combines with J gene TRBJ1-5; D is perhaps TRBD1 (5 bases). The CDR3 totals 15 residues. Germline V gene data show CDR1 as ENHRY and CDR2 as SYGVKD. The germline V and J ends were trimmed by 3 bases and 4 bases, with 13 bases remaining between them. The CDR3 DNA is TGTGCCATCAGTGAATTTGTGGGGCCGAATCAGCCCCAGCATTTT. Translating gives CAISEFVGPNQPQHF.

The chain combines TRBV6-1 with TRBJ1-3; no clear D. From germline, CDR1 is MNHNS and CDR2 SASEGT. Trimming stripped 6 bases from V and 8 bases from J, with 14 bases between. CDR3 length equals 13 residues. CDR3: CASRALRGDTIYF. CDR3 in DNA: TGTGCCAGCAGAGCCCTCCGAGGAGACACCATATATTTT.

This clonotype was counted only a few times. The chain has TRBV9 and TRBJ2-1; the match to TRBD2 covers 7 bases. The CDR3 runs to 17 residues. Trimming at V came to 0 bases and at J to 6 bases, leaving 12 bases not matched to a gene. The germline V gene has CDR1 SGDLS and CDR2 YYNGEE. The CDR3 sequence is CASSVDLLAMSSNEQFF. The DNA for the CDR3 is TGTGCCAGCAGCGTAGATCTACTAGCGATGAGCTCCAATGAGCAGTTCTTC.

This clonotype was detected ten times or more. The chain employs TRBV7-8 and TRBJ2-2; 7 bases match TRBD1. With V trimmed by 5 bases and J by 8 bases, 5 bases remained unmatched. The CDR3 is made up of 13 amino acids. The germline CDR1 and CDR2 sequences are SGHVS and FQNEAQ. The CDR3 DNA reads as TGTGCCAGCAGCACCAACAGGGGAGGGGAGCTGTTTTTT. This encodes CASSTNRGGELFF.

In its sample, this clonotype was seen many times. The V gene is TRBV24-1, the J gene TRBJ1-1; D gene ambiguous. The CDR3 contains 13 residues. Germline CDR1 reads KGHDR; CDR2 reads SFDVKD. The germline V and J ends were trimmed by 7 bases and 3 bases, with 11 bases remaining between them. CDR3 bases: TGTGCCACCAGCGACATAGGATACACTGAAGCTTTCTTT. This encodes CATSDIGYTEAFF.

This clonotype showed up just a few times. The gene calls are TRBV19 and TRBJ2-1, with 13 bases aligning to TRBD2. The CDR3 spans 17 residues. Germline values: CDR1 LNHDA, CDR2 SQIVND (reference sequence). V was clipped by 4 bases and J by 2 bases; unmatched bases: 5. CDR3 sequence: CASSRTSGSGAYNEQFF. CDR3 coding DNA: TGTGCCAGTAGTAGGACTAGCGGGAGTGGTGCCTACAATGAGCAGTTCTTC.

This clonotype was observed many times. This chain connects TRBV28 to TRBJ1-1; TRBD1 agrees at 9 bases. The V gene end was trimmed by 5 bases and the J gene end by 4 bases; junction bases not matched to a gene: 5. The CDR3 consists of 14 residues. The germline gives CDR1 MDHEN, CDR2 SYDVKM. This CDR3 is CASSQQGASTEAFF. CDR3 DNA: TGTGCCAGCAGTCAACAGGGGGCCAGCACTGAAGCTTTCTTT.

The table lists this clonotype with a few counts. J is TRBJ2-1 and V is TRBV20-1; 9 bases fit TRBD2. This CDR3 region has 16 residues. After removal of 0 bases from V and 6 bases from J, the junction contained 9 bases not matched to a gene. The germline V gene encodes CDR1 DFQATT and CDR2 SNEGSKA (reference sequence). Here the CDR3 DNA reads TGCAGTGCTAGAGAAATCTCCGGGACTAGCTTCAATGAGCAGTTCTTC. Translated: CSAREISGTSFNEQFF.

This clonotype was detected ten times or more. J is TRBJ1-1 and V is TRBV3-1, with no clear D. Per the germline V gene, CDR1 is LGHDT and CDR2 is YNNKEL (reference sequence). The CDR3 consists of 12 residues. V shed 1 base and J shed 3 bases, with 3 bases lying between them. This CDR3 is CASSQGHTEAFF. The CDR3 nucleotides are TGTGCCAGCAGCCAAGGCCACACTGAAGCTTTCTTT.

A few counts support this clonotype. The chain joins TRBV20-1 to TRBJ1-5, with TRBD1 identical over 7 bases. This CDR3 spans 14 amino acids. Germline assignment: CDR1 DFQATT and CDR2 SNEGSKA (reference sequence). V gave up 5 bases and J gave up 2 bases; unmatched junction bases: 6. The chain's CDR3 is CSAGGQGGNQPQHF. The DNA for the CDR3 is TGCAGTGCTGGGGGGCAGGGGGGCAATCAGCCCCAGCATTTT.

This clonotype was seen many times. J is TRBJ2-2 and V is TRBV7-2; D uncertain. Germline values: CDR1 SGHTA, CDR2 FQGNSA. The V end lost 1 base, the J end lost 4 bases, and 7 bases lay between the germline ends. The CDR3 loop spans 14 amino acids. DNA for the CDR3: TGTGCCAGCAGCTTAGTATATCTCACCGGGGAGCTGTTTTTT. Amino acid sequence: CASSLVYLTGELFF. Full variable domain (rest looked up from reference TRBV7-2 and TRBJ2-2): GAGVSQSPSNKVTEKGKDVELRCDPISGHTALYWYRQSLGQGLEFLIYFQGNSAPDKSGLPSDRFSAERTGGSVSTLTIQRTQQEDSAVYLCASSLVYLTGELFFGEGSRLTVL.